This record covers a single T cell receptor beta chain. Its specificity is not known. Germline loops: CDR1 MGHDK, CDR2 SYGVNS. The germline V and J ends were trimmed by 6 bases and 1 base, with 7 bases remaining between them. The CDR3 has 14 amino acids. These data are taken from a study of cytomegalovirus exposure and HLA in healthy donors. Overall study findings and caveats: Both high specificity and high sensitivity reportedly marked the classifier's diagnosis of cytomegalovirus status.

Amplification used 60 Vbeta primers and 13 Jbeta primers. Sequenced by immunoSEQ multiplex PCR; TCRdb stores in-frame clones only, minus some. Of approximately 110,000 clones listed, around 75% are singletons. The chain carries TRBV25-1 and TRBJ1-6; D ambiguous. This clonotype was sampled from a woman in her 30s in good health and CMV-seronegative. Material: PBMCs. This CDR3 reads CASRLESYNSPLHF. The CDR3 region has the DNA TGTGCCAGCAGATTAGAATCCTATAATTCACCCCTCCACTTT.